A single sample is the source of the 16 T cell receptor beta chains below, sequenced in a study of Ad26.COV2.S vaccination and SARS-CoV-2 variants. Documented treatment: some 20 received Ad26.COV2.S at low or high dose, single or two shots; 5 received placebo; per-sample allocation not given. Collection of the samples took place on day 63 after the first injection of vaccine or placebo. TCRdb keeps only in-frame clones here, not all; method: immunoSEQ multiplex PCR. The table records under 300,000 clones, roughly nine tenths of them present only once. Sequenced here: peripheral blood, sampled in a trial of Ad26.COV2.S vaccine versus placebo. The receptors were gathered from a person between 18 and 65 years old who received the Ad26.COV2.S COVID-19 vaccine or a placebo.

This chain joins TRBV7-8 and TRBJ2-1; 7 bases line up with TRBD2. Germline CDR1 SGHVS, CDR2 FQNEAQ. CDR3 length: 14 residues. Unmatched junction bases numbered 10, after V lost 4 bases and J lost 10 bases. The CDR3 DNA reads as TGTGCCAGCAGCTCCCCGTGGGAGGGCCGCGAGCAGTTCTTC. Translating it yields CASSSPWEGREQFF.

CDR3 region: CASSIRLASYNEQFF. The DNA for the CDR3 is TGTGCCAGTAGTATAAGACTAGCGTCCTACAATGAGCAGTTCTTC. The rearrangement joins TRBV19 to TRBJ2-1, with 8 positions matching TRBD2. The V segment lost 2 bases and the J segment 1 base; nucleotides outside the gene matches: 1. CDR1 is LNHDA and CDR2 is SQIVND in the germline V gene (reference sequence). The CDR3 sequence is 15 residues long.

The chain couples TRBV29-1 to TRBJ1-1, with a tentative D call TRBD1 (5 bases). Germline CDR1 reads SQVTM; CDR2 reads ANQGSEA. The V end was cut by 4 bases, the J end by 4 bases, with 10 bases between. The CDR3 extends over 12 amino acids. CDR3 sequence (DNA): TGCAGCGTTGCGAGGGGCTTCACTGAAGCTTTCTTT. Residues: CSVARGFTEAFF.

The chain combines TRBV5-1 with TRBJ1-5; 10 positions match TRBD1. Germline trimming cut 4 bases from V and 6 bases from J; bases unmatched to any gene: 10. The CDR3 has 16 residues. Per the germline V gene, CDR1 is SGHRS and CDR2 is YFSETQ. The chain's CDR3 is CASSKRDRGSGQPQHF. The DNA of the CDR3 is TGCGCCAGCAGCAAACGGGACAGGGGAAGCGGTCAGCCCCAGCATTTT.

The chain links TRBV25-1 to TRBJ2-7, with D perhaps TRBD1 (6 bases). Germline V gives CDR1 MGHDK, CDR2 SYGVNS. The CDR3 extends over 14 amino acids. Trimming took off 4 bases at V and 1 base at J, with 11 bases between the two ends. CDR3 DNA sequence: TGTGCCAGCAGTGGTCACAGGGCGTCCTACGAGCAGTACTTC. Protein sequence: CASSGHRASYEQYF.

The chain combines TRBV9 with TRBJ2-5; possibly TRBD2 for D (7 bases). Germline-derived CDR1 and CDR2 are SGDLS and YYNGEE. V shed 6 bases and J shed 0 bases, with 15 bases lying between them. This CDR3 spans 15 amino acids. The CDR3 DNA reads TGTGCCAGCACTAGGGGGGGCATCTACCAAGAGACCCAGTACTTC. The encoded protein is CASTRGGIYQETQYF.

The chain joins TRBV10-3 to TRBJ1-2, with 9 bases aligning to TRBD1. This CDR3 is built from 12 residues. The J segment lost 5 bases and the V segment lost 11 bases, leaving 6 bases of the junction unmatched. Germline CDR1 is ENHRY and CDR2 is SYGVKD. The CDR3, as DNA: TGTGCCTCCTCCGGACAGGGGTATGGCTACACCTTC. As protein: CASSGQGYGYTF.

The chain combines TRBV7-3 with TRBJ2-7; TRBD2 aligns across 9 bases. CDR1 and CDR2 (germline): SGHTA, FQGTGA. CDR3 length: 16 amino acids. Germline trimming cut 7 bases from V and 4 bases from J; bases unmatched to any gene: 14. The CDR3 nucleotides are TGTGCCAGCACCGCCGAGGAGTGCGGGAGGGCGTACGAGCAGTACGTC. It encodes CASTAEECGRAYEQYV.

The chain carries TRBV7-6 and TRBJ1-1, with 7 bases fitting TRBD1. V lost 5 bases, J lost 6 bases, and 18 bases stayed unmatched. The CDR3 consists of 17 residues. From germline, CDR1 is SGHVS and CDR2 FNYEAQ. The CDR3 coding sequence is TGTGCCAGCAGCCCAAGACAGGGAAGGGGATCAAACTCTGAAGCTTTCTTT. Translation gives CASSPRQGRGSNSEAFF. Variable domain in full (rest from reference TRBV7-6 and TRBJ1-1): GAGVSQSPRYKVTKRGQDVALRCDPISGHVSLYWYRQALGQGPEFLTYFNYEAQQDKSGLPNDRFSAERPEGSISTLTIQRTEQRDSAMYRCASSPRQGRGSNSEAFFGQGTRLTVV.

The V gene is TRBV30, the J gene TRBJ1-4; 8 bases are shared with TRBD1. The CDR3 runs to 15 residues. Germline V CDR1 and CDR2: GTSNPN, SVGIG (reference sequence). The junction had 5 bases not matched to a gene; V was cut back by 2 bases and J by 3 bases. The DNA of the CDR3 is TGTGCCTGGAGTCCCTTGGACAGGGCTAATGAAAAACTGTTTTTT. Its protein is CAWSPLDRANEKLFF.

Only a few counts were recorded for this clone. V is TRBV12-5 and J is TRBJ2-1; unclear D gene. V shed 5 bases and J shed 6 bases, with 8 bases lying between them. This CDR3 contains 12 residues. Germline CDR1 LGHNT, CDR2 FRNRAP. The CDR3 reads CASGTYGNEQFF. The CDR3 nucleotides are TGTGCTAGTGGTACCTATGGCAATGAGCAGTTCTTC. Full variable domain (rest looked up from reference TRBV12-5 and TRBJ2-1): DARVTQTPRHKVTEMGQEVTMRCQPILGHNTVFWYRQTMMQGLELLAYFRNRAPLDDSGMPKDRFSAEMPDATLATLKIQPSEPRDSAVYFCASGTYGNEQFFGPGTRLTVL.

This clone has a single count. The chain carries TRBV5-1 and TRBJ1-1; D not certain. Trimming removed 7 bases from V and 3 bases from J, with 16 bases in between. There are 14 residues in the CDR3. Germline V gene data show CDR1 as SGHRS and CDR2 as YFSETQ. CDR3 protein: CASRILGEDTEAFF. The CDR3 DNA follows: TGCGCCAGCCGTATTTTAGGCGAAGACACTGAAGCTTTCTTT.

This chain connects TRBV24-1 to TRBJ2-1; 9 positions agree with TRBD1. J lost 5 bases, V lost 1 base, and 11 bases had no gene match. Per the germline V gene, CDR1 is KGHDR and CDR2 is SFDVKD. The CDR3 is made up of 18 amino acids. In DNA, the CDR3 is TGTGCCACCAGTGATTTCGGCGACAGGGGGTCGGGGAACAATGAGCAGTTCTTC. Translating it yields CATSDFGDRGSGNNEQFF.

The gene calls are TRBV18 and TRBJ1-1; possible D gene TRBD1, 5 bases. Deletions cut 3 bases from V and 3 bases from J, with 11 bases between. Germline CDR1 is KGHSH and CDR2 is LQKENI. The CDR3 is 14 residues long. CDR3 sequence (DNA): TGTGCCAGCTCACCTTTAACGGGGGACACTGAAGCTTTCTTT. This translates into CASSPLTGDTEAFF.

This chain uses TRBV10-3 with TRBJ2-3, with 11 bases identical to TRBD2. The length of the CDR3 is 15 residues. CDR1 is ENHRY, CDR2 SYGVKD, per germline. Trimming took 7 bases from V and 3 from J; bases not matched to a gene: 6. The CDR3 here is CAITLSGGATDTQYF. CDR3 coding DNA: TGTGCCATCACACTTAGCGGGGGGGCGACAGATACGCAGTATTTT.

V gene TRBV5-1 combines with J gene TRBJ2-5; possible D gene TRBD1, 5 bases. Germline CDR1 and CDR2: SGHRS and YFSETQ. This CDR3 contains 16 residues. Between the trimmed V and J ends, which lost 5 bases and 2 bases, there was a span of 19 bases. CDR3 region: CASRYRAGMGQETQYF. CDR3 in DNA: TGCGCCAGCAGGTACCGGGCAGGGATGGGACAAGAGACCCAGTACTTC.